The 14 T cell receptor beta chains listed next were all sequenced from one sample in a study of T cell repertoires in cytomegalovirus infection. These receptors lack a known antigen. MiXCR was run by TCRdb on the reads, yielding one entry per CDR3 protein. The table has about 570,000 distinct CDR3 sequences, 40% seen once. Sequences were derived from cultured PBMCs, sampled from culture after CMV antigen stimulation. Receptors originate from a human donor in good health (CMV status not recorded). Some clones in this sample may be carry-over from other donors' samples.

The rearrangement joins TRBV7-6 to TRBJ2-4; 11 positions match TRBD1. Per the germline V gene, CDR1 is SGHVS and CDR2 is FNYEAQ. This CDR3 has 14 residues. Trimming took 5 bases from V and 9 from J; bases not matched to a gene: 6. CDR3 region: CASSGEGTGGIQYF. The CDR3 DNA reads as TGTGCCAGCAGCGGAGAGGGGACAGGGGGCATTCAGTACTTC.

The chain links TRBV2 to TRBJ2-7; D may be TRBD1 (6 bases). The germline V gene has CDR1 SNHLY and CDR2 FYNNEI. The CDR3 spans 13 residues. V gave up 6 bases and J gave up 2 bases, with 11 bases separating them. Here the CDR3 DNA reads TGTGCCAGCAGGCTAACAGGGACCTACGAGCAGTACTTC. Protein product: CASRLTGTYEQYF. Filled out from reference TRBV2 and TRBJ2-7, the complete variable domain reads EPEVTQTPSHQVTQMGQEVILRCVPISNHLYFYWYRQILGQKVEFLVSFYNNEISEKSEIFDDQFSVERPDGSNFTLKIRSTKLEDSAMYFCASRLTGTYEQYFGPGTRLTVT.

Only a few counts were recorded for this clonotype. This chain uses TRBV7-6 with TRBJ2-7; D is uncertain. The CDR3 covers 14 residues. V shed 1 base and J shed 0 bases, with 7 bases lying between them. Germline loops: CDR1 SGHVS, CDR2 FNYEAQ. The CDR3, as DNA: TGTGCCAGCAGCTTAGATGACGACTCCTACGAGCAGTACTTC. Translating it yields CASSLDDDSYEQYF.

This clonotype was seen more than once but under ten times. This sequence joins TRBV4-1 and TRBJ1-2; unclear D gene. The CDR3 sequence is 16 residues long. V lost 0 bases to trimming and J lost 0 bases, with 11 bases between them. Germline loops: CDR1 MGHRA, CDR2 YSYEKL. In DNA form, the CDR3 reads TGCGCCAGCAGCCAAGAGTTCCGATTAACTAACTATGGCTACACCTTC. It encodes CASSQEFRLTNYGYTF.

V and J are TRBV4-1 and TRBJ2-1; the match to TRBD2 covers 15 bases. The CDR3 runs to 17 residues. Germline CDR1 and CDR2: MGHRA and YSYEKL. Trimming removed 5 bases from V and 8 bases from J; junction bases left unmatched: 10. CDR3 sequence (DNA): TGCGCCAGCAGCAACGGACCGGGACTAGCGGGAGGCGATGAGCAGTTCTTC. It specifies CASSNGPGLAGGDEQFF.

In its sample, this clonotype was seen a few times. The chain couples TRBV23-1 to TRBJ2-6; D is ambiguous. TRBV23-1 belongs to the ORF category, with a function that is uncertain. The CDR3 runs to 16 residues. Trimming shortened V by 2 bases and J by 0 bases, and 8 bases separated the two germline ends. CDR3 coding DNA: TGCGCCAGCAGTCAAAGGCGGTTCTCTGGGGCCAACGTCCTGACTTTC. Amino acid sequence: CASSQRRFSGANVLTF.

V gene TRBV4-2 combines with J gene TRBJ2-7; no firm D call. Germline V gives CDR1 LGHNA, CDR2 YNFKEQ. V was clipped by 1 base and J by 0 bases, with 4 bases between them. This CDR3 is 13 amino acids long. The CDR3 loop reads CASSQGFSYEQYF. The CDR3 region has the DNA TGTGCCAGCAGCCAAGGGTTCTCCTACGAGCAGTACTTC.

In its sample, this clonotype was seen once. The chain is built from TRBV7-8 and TRBJ1-4; 8 bases agree with TRBD1. The germline V gene encodes CDR1 SGHVS and CDR2 FQNEAQ. The CDR3 is 15 residues long. The V segment lost 0 bases and the J segment 9 bases; nucleotides outside the gene matches: 6. The CDR3 DNA reads as TGTGCCAGCAGCTTAGCGACAGGGGCCCTTCAAAAACTGTTTTTT. Translating it yields CASSLATGALQKLFF.

The genes are TRBV10-3 and TRBJ1-2; tentative D call: TRBD1 (6 bases). CDR3 length: 16 amino acids. V was shortened by 4 bases and J by 5 bases, with 20 bases between the two germline ends. Germline lookup yields CDR1 ENHRY and CDR2 SYGVKD. CDR3 sequence (DNA): TGTGCCATCAGTGGCCCCTATCAACAGGGAAAGTATGGCTACACCTTC. Translation gives CAISGPYQQGKYGYTF.

In its sample, this clonotype was seen a few times. This chain uses TRBV20-1 with TRBJ1-4; the match to TRBD1 covers 10 bases. Germline CDR1 and CDR2: DFQATT and SNEGSKA (reference sequence). CDR3 length equals 14 residues. V trimming: 1 base; J trimming: 7 bases; junction bases outside the gene matches: 3. The chain's CDR3 is CSARVGQGSEKLFF. CDR3 nucleotide sequence: TGCAGTGCTAGAGTGGGACAGGGGAGTGAAAAACTGTTTTTT.

This clonotype was detected many times. This chain links TRBV7-2 with TRBJ2-7; possible D gene TRBD2, 7 bases. Trimming shortened V by 3 bases and J by 2 bases, and 11 bases separated the two germline ends. The CDR3 extends over 14 amino acids. The germline V gene encodes CDR1 SGHTA and CDR2 FQGNSA. CDR3 in amino acids: CASSFGGAAYEQYF. CDR3 nucleotide sequence: TGTGCCAGCAGCTTTGGGGGGGCCGCCTACGAGCAGTACTTC.

J is TRBJ1-6 and V is TRBV11-2; D gene unclear. Trimming left V 5 bases short and J 15 bases short, with 23 bases between. Germline CDR1 is SGHAT and CDR2 is FQNNGV. The CDR3 has 15 amino acids. CDR3 sequence reads: CASSRPFTRFVGLHF. Written as DNA, the CDR3 is TGTGCCAGCAGCCGACCTTTCACACGCTTTGTTGGCCTCCACTTT.

This clonotype was detected only a few times. J is TRBJ2-7 and V is TRBV6-2 or TRBV6-3; TRBD2 agrees at 10 bases. The CDR3 extends over 13 amino acids. From germline, CDR1 is MNHEY and CDR2 SVGEGT. V gave up 8 bases and J gave up 2 bases; unmatched junction bases: 3. CDR3 amino acids: CASVLAGTYEQYF. For the CDR3, the DNA is TGTGCCAGCGTACTAGCGGGAACCTACGAGCAGTACTTC.

The genes are TRBV10-3 and TRBJ2-5; 10 bases align to TRBD2. Germline CDR1 ENHRY, CDR2 SYGVKD. Germline trimming cut 6 bases from V and 5 bases from J; bases unmatched to any gene: 12. The CDR3 is made up of 16 amino acids. CDR3 coding DNA: TGTGCCATCAGCCGGACTAGCGGAGGCGGTGGGGAGACCCAGTACTTC. It codes for CAISRTSGGGGETQYF.